Listed below are T cell receptor beta chains from one sample, sequenced in a study of blood T cell repertoires in COVID-19. The assay was immunoSEQ multiplex PCR, and TCRdb's table has in-frame clones only and misses some. Found here are around 350,000 clones, 85% to 90% of them singletons; the top ten hold roughly 3.1%. Material: peripheral blood. The receptors shown here come from a human donor in a cohort sampled during active COVID-19. The CDR3 runs from the conserved cysteine through the conserved F or W. The D gene is left open where the match is weak. A row's size may be missing; if present it is once, few, many or a size class.

>TRBD1|TRBV5-1|.|TRBJ1-2
TGCGCCAGCAGCTTGGCAGGGGGCAGGAATGGCTACACCTTC
CASSLAGGRNGYTF
>.|TRBV30|.|TRBJ2-7
TGTGCCTGGAGTATGGGGGGACCAACTTCTTCCGAGCAGTACTTC
CAWSMGGPTSSEQYF
>TRBD2|TRBV19|.|TRBJ2-7
TGTGCCAGTAGGAAGATAGCGGGTGAAGCCTACGAGCAGTACTTC
CASRKIAGEAYEQYF
>TRBD1|TRBV3-1/TRBV3-2|.|TRBJ2-2
TGTGCCAGCAGCCCTACAGGGGTTTGGGGCACCGGGGAGCTGTTTTTT
CASSPTGVWGTGELFF
>.|TRBV7-6|.|TRBJ2-7
TGTGCCAGCAGCTTGCGAGGGGGAACCCTCTACGAGCAGTACTTC
CASSLRGGTLYEQYF
>.|TRBV18|.|TRBJ1-3
TGTGCCAGCTCACCACGATCGAGAGGAAACACCATATATTTT
CASSPRSRGNTIYF
>.|TRBV18|.|TRBJ2-1
TGTGCCAGCTCACAGACTCATTCAGGGTCCTACAATGAGCAGTTCTTC
CASSQTHSGSYNEQFF
>.|TRBV13|.|TRBJ2-7
TGTGCCAGCAGCTTAGATCCCCGGGACTCCTACGAGCAGTACTTC
CASSLDPRDSYEQYF
>.|TRBV2|.|TRBJ2-5
TGTGCCAGCACTCTCTGGGCCAAAGAGACCCAGTACTTC
CASTLWAKETQYF
>TRBD2|TRBV12-5|once|TRBJ2-2
TGTGCTAGTGGTCTCGGGACTAGCGGGATCGCGAACACCGGGGAGCTGTTTTTT
CASGLGTSGIANTGELFF
>.|TRBV6-1|many|TRBJ1-3
TGTGCCAGCAGTGAACAGGCCGGCTCTGGAAACACCATATATTTT
CASSEQAGSGNTIYF
>.|TRBV23-1|.|TRBJ2-1
TGCGCCAGCAGTCAATCTCGGAGACCCACAACCTACAATGAGCAGTTCTTC
CASSQSRRPTTYNEQFF
>.|TRBV30|.|TRBJ1-6
TGTGCCTGGAGTGCAGGTTCACCCCTCCACTTT
CAWSAGSPLHF
>TRBD2|TRBV4-1|.|TRBJ2-5
TGCGCCAGCAGCCAAGTGACTAGCGGGGTCGAGACCCAGTACTTC
CASSQVTSGVETQYF
>TRBD1|TRBV19|.|TRBJ1-5
TGTGCCAGTAGTGCTTGGGACAGGGGCAATCAGCCCCAGCATTTT
CASSAWDRGNQPQHF
>.|TRBV24-1|.|TRBJ1-2
TGTGCCACCAGTGACGAGACAGGAGGTGGCTACACCTTC
CATSDETGGGYTF
>.|TRBV6-5|.|TRBJ1-6
TGTGCCAGCAGTTCTACCGACAGTTCCAATTCACCCCTCCACTTT
CASSSTDSSNSPLHF
>TRBD2|TRBV4-2|few|TRBJ2-1
TGTGCCAGCAGCCAGGGACTAGCGGGGTACAATGAGCAGTTCTTC
CASSQGLAGYNEQFF
>.|TRBV30|.|TRBJ1-6
TGTGCCTGGAGTAAGAGCTCCTATAATTCACCCCTCCACTTT
CAWSKSSYNSPLHF
>TRBD1|TRBV5-6|.|TRBJ1-1
TGTGCCAGCAGCGCAGGGACAGGGGGCTTTACTGAAGCTTTCTTT
CASSAGTGGFTEAFF
>.|TRBV19|few|TRBJ1-1
TGTGCCAGTAGTGGGTACAGGAGGAACACTGAAGCTTTCTTT
CASSGYRRNTEAFF
>TRBD1|TRBV15|.|TRBJ2-7
TGTGCCACCACCCAGGGGGCAGGAGTATACGAGCAGTACTTC
CATTQGAGVYEQYF
>TRBD1|TRBV2|.|TRBJ1-1
TGTGCCAGCAGTGCCGACAGGGGGAACACTGAAGCTTTCTTT
CASSADRGNTEAFF
>TRBD2|TRBV2|.|TRBJ2-5
TGTGCCACCAGTGGGACTAGCGGGGGGGCGGGGACCCAGTACTTC
CATSGTSGGAGTQYF
>.|TRBV12-3/TRBV12-4|once|TRBJ1-2
TGTGCCAGCAGTTTACCAGGGGACTATGGCTACACCTTC
CASSLPGDYGYTF
>.|TRBV28|.|TRBJ2-7
TGTGCCAGCAGCCCTAGAACGGACTTCGGTGCCTACGAGCAGTACTTC
CASSPRTDFGAYEQYF
>.|TRBV27|.|TRBJ2-5
TGTGCCAGCGGGAGAAGACGGGAGACCCAGTACTTC
CASGRRRETQYF